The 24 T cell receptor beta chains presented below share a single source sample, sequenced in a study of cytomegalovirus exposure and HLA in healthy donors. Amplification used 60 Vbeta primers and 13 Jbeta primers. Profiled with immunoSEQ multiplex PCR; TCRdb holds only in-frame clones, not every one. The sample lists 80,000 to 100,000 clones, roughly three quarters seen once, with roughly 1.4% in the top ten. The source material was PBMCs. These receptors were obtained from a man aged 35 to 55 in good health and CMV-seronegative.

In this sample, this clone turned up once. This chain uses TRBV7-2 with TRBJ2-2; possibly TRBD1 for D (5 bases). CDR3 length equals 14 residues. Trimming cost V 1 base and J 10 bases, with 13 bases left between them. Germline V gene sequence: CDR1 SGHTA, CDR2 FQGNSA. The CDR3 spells CASSLETGGMELFF. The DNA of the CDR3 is TGTGCCAGCAGCTTAGAAACAGGCGGTATGGAGCTGTTTTTT. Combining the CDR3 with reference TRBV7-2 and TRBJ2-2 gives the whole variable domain GAGVSQSPSNKVTEKGKDVELRCDPISGHTALYWYRQSLGQGLEFLIYFQGNSAPDKSGLPSDRFSAERTGGSVSTLTIQRTQQEDSAVYLCASSLETGGMELFFGEGSRLTVL.

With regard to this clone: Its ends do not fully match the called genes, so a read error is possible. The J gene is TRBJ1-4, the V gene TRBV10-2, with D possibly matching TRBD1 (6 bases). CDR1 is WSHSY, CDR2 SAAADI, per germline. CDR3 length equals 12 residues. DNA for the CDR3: TGCGCCAGCCTCGGGGGGGGCGAAAAACTGGTTTTT. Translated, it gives CASLGGGEKLVF.

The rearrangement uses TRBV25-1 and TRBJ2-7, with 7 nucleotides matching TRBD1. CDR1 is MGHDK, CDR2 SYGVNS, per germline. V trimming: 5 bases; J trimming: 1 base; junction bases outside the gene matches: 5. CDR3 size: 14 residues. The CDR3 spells CASSPWDRSYEQYF. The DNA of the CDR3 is TGTGCCAGCAGTCCCTGGGACAGATCCTACGAGCAGTACTTC.

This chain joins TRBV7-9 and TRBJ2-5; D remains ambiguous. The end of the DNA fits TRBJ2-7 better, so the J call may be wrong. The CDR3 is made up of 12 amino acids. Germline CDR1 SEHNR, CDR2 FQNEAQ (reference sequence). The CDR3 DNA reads TGTGCCAGCAGCTTAGGATCCTACGAGCAGTACTTC. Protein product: CASSLGSYEQYF.

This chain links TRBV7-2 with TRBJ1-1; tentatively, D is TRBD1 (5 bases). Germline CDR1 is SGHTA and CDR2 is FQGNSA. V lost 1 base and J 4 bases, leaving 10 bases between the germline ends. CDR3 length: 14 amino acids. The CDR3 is CASSLGTRSTEAFF. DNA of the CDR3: TGTGCCAGCAGCTTAGGGACACGTAGCACTGAAGCTTTCTTT.

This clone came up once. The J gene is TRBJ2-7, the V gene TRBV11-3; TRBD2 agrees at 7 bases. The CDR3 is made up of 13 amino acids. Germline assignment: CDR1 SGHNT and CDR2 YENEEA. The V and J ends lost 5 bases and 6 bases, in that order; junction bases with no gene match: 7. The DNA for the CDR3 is TGTGCCAGCAGCCCATTCGGCGGGAGCGAGCAGTACTTC. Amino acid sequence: CASSPFGGSEQYF.

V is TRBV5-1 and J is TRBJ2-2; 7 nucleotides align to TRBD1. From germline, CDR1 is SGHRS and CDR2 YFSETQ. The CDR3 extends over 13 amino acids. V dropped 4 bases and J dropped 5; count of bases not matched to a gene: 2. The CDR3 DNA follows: TGCGCCAGCAGCATGGGACAGACCGGGGAGCTGTTTTTT. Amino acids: CASSMGQTGELFF.

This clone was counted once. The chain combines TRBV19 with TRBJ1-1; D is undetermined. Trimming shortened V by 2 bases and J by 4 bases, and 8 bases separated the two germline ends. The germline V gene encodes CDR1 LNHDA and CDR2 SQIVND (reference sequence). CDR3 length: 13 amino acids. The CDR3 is CASSIKPGTEAFF. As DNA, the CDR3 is TGTGCCAGTAGTATAAAGCCTGGCACTGAAGCTTTCTTT.

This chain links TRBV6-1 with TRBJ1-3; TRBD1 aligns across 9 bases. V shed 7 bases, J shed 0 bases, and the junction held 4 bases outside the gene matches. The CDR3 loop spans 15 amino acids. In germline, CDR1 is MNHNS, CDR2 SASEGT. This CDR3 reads CASKMGQGSGNTIYF. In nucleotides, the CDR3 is TGTGCCAGCAAGATGGGACAGGGCTCTGGAAACACCATATATTTT.

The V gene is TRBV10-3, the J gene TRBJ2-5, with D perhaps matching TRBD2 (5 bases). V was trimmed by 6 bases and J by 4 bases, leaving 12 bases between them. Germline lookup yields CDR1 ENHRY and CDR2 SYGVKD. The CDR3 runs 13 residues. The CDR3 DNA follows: TGTGCCATCAGCGAGAGAGAGGGAGAGACCCAGTACTTC. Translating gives CAISEREGETQYF.

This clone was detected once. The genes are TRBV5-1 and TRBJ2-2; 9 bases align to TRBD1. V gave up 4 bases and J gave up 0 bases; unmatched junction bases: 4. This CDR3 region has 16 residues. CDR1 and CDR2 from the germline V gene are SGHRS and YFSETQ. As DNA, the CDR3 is TGCGCCAGCAGCCCGAGACAGGGGGCGAACACCGGGGAGCTGTTTTTT. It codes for CASSPRQGANTGELFF.

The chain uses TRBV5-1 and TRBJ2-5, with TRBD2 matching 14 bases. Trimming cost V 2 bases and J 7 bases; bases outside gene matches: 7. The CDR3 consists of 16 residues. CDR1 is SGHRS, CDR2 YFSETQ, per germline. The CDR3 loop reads CASSFWTSGGQGTQYF. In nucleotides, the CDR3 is TGCGCCAGCAGCTTCTGGACTAGCGGGGGGCAGGGGACCCAGTACTTC.

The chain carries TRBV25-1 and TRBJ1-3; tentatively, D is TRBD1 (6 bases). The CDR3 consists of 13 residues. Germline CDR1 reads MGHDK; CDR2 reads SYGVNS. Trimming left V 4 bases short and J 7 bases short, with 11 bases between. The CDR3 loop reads CASSALQGNTIYF. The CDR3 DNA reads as TGTGCCAGCAGTGCCCTACAGGGTAACACCATATATTTT. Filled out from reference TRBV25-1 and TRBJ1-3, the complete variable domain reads EADIYQTPRYLVIGTGKKITLECSQTMGHDKMYWYQQDPGMELHLIHYSYGVNSTEKGDLSSESTVSRIRTEHFPLTLESARPSHTSQYLCASSALQGNTIYFGEGSWLTVV.

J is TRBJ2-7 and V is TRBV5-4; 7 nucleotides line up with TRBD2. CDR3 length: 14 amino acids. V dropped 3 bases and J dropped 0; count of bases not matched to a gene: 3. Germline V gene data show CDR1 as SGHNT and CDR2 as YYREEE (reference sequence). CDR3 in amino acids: CASSWGLNSYEQYF. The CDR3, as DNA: TGTGCCAGCAGCTGGGGACTAAACTCCTACGAGCAGTACTTC.

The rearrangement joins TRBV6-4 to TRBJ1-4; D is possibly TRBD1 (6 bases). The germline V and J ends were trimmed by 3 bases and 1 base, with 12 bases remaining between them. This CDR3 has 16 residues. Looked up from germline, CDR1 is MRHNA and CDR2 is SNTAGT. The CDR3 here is CASSEGGAVTNEKLFF. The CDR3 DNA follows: TGTGCCAGCAGTGAAGGGGGGGCGGTAACTAATGAAAAACTGTTTTTT.

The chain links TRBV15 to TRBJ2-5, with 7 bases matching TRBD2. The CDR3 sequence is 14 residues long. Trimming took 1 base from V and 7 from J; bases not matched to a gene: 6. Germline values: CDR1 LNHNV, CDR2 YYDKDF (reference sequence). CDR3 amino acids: CATSRGPGEGTQYF. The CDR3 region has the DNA TGTGCCACCAGCAGAGGACCGGGGGAGGGGACCCAGTACTTC.

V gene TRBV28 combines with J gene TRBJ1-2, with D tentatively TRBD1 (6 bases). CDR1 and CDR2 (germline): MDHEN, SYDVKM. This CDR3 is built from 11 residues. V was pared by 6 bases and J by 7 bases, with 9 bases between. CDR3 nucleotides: TGTGCCAGCAGAAACAGGGCTGGCTACACCTTC. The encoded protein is CASRNRAGYTF.

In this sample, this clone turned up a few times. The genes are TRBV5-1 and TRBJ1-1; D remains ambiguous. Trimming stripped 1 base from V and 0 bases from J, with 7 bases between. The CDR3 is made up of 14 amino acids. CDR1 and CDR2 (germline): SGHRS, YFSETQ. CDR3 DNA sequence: TGCGCCAGCAGCTTGATCGGGGTGAACACTGAAGCTTTCTTT. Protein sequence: CASSLIGVNTEAFF. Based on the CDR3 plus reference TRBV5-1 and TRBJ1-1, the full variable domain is KAGVTQTPRYLIKTRGQQVTLSCSPISGHRSVSWYQQTPGQGLQFLFEYFSETQRNKGNFPGRFSGRQFSNSRSEMNVSTLELGDSALYLCASSLIGVNTEAFFGQGTRLTVV.

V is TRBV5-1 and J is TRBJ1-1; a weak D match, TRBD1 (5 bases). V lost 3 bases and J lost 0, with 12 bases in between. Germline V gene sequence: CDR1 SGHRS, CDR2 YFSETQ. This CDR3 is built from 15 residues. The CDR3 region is CASSSSGGLNTEAFF. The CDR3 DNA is TGCGCCAGCAGCTCCTCGGGGGGTCTGAACACTGAAGCTTTCTTT.

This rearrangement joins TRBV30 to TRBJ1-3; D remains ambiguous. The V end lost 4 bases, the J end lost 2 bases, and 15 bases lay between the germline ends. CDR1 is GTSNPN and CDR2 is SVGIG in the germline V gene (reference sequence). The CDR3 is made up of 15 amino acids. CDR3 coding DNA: TGTGCCTGGAACCCCGGGAAAGTGGCTGGAAACACCATATATTTT. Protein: CAWNPGKVAGNTIYF. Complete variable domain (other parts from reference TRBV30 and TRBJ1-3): SQTIHQWPATLVQPVGSPLSLECTVEGTSNPNLYWYRQAAGRGLQLLFYSVGIGQISSEVPQNLSASRPQDRQFILSSKKLLLSDSGFYLCAWNPGKVAGNTIYFGEGSWLTVV.

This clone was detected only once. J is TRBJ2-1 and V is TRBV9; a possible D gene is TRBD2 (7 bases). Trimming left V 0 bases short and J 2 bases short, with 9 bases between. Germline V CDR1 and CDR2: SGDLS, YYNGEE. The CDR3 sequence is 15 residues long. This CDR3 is CASSVGGGAYNEQFF. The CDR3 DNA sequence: TGTGCCAGCAGCGTAGGGGGGGGCGCCTACAATGAGCAGTTCTTC.

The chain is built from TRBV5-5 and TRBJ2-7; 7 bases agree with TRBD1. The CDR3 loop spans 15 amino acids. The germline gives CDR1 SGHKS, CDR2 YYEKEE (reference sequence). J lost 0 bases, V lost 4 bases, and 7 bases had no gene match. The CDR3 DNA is TGTGCCAGCAGCCCGTTGGGACAGAACTCCTACGAGCAGTACTTC. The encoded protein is CASSPLGQNSYEQYF.

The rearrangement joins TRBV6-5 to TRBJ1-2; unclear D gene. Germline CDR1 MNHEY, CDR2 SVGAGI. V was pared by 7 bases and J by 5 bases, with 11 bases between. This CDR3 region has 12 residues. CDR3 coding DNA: TGTGCCAGCAAAGAAGGAGCATATGGCTACACCTTC. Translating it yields CASKEGAYGYTF.

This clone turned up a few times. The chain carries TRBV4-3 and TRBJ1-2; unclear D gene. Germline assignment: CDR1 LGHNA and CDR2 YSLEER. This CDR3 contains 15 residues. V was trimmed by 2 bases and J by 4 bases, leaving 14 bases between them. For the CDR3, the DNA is TGCGCCAGCAGCCAACTGCGGGGATTATCCTATGGCTACACCTTC. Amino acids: CASSQLRGLSYGYTF.